These 15 T cell receptor beta chains share one sample of origin, sequenced in a study of CD8+ T cells in alopecia areata. Extraction and reverse transcription of RNA yielded cDNA as the sequencing template. Profiling relied on immunoSEQ multiplex PCR, and the TCRdb table lists in-frame clones only, not all of them. This table holds about 280,000 clones, about three fifths found once. Treatment described: oral pan-JAK inhibitor, 5-10 mg twice daily. The input for sequencing was CD4+ T cells sorted from blood, taken at week 24, from a patient treated with tofacitinib. The receptors originated from a human donor with alopecia areata.

This clone was detected a few times. The rearrangement uses TRBV9 and TRBJ2-4, with D unclear. This CDR3 region has 15 residues. The V and J ends lost 3 bases and 1 base respectively, with 11 bases between them. Germline lookup yields CDR1 SGDLS and CDR2 YYNGEE. The DNA of the CDR3 is TGTGCCAGCAGCGCCGCGACCATGGCCAAAAACATTCAGTACTTC. Translating gives CASSAATMAKNIQYF.

V usage is TRBV6-1 and J usage is TRBJ2-7, with D uncertain. The V gene lost 11 bases and the J gene lost 0 bases, with 8 bases spanning the gap. Looked up from germline, CDR1 is MNHNS and CDR2 is SASEGT. CDR3 size: 11 residues. CDR3 protein: CAGQSSYEQYF. In DNA form, the CDR3 reads TGTGCCGGTCAAAGCTCCTACGAGCAGTACTTC.

The chain is built from TRBV4-1 and TRBJ1-5; a possible D gene is TRBD1 (5 bases). Trimming removed 0 bases at V and 0 bases at J, with 12 bases between. The CDR3 sequence is 17 residues long. Germline CDR1 reads MGHRA; CDR2 reads YSYEKL. The CDR3 nucleotides read TGCGCCAGCAGCCAAGATAGAACAGGCTATAGCAATCAGCCCCAGCATTTT. This gives the protein CASSQDRTGYSNQPQHF.

The chain carries TRBV5-4 and TRBJ2-1; 13 bases agree with TRBD2. This CDR3 has 15 amino acids. The germline gives CDR1 SGHNT, CDR2 YYREEE (reference sequence). V lost 2 bases and J lost 10; bases outside the gene matches: 6. The CDR3 DNA reads as TGTGCCAGCAGCTTTCAGACACTAGCGGGGGGGGAGCAGTTCTTC. As protein: CASSFQTLAGGEQFF.

The rearrangement uses TRBV4-1 and TRBJ1-5; possibly TRBD1 for D (6 bases). V shed 4 bases and J shed 1 base, with 26 bases lying between them. The germline gives CDR1 MGHRA, CDR2 YSYEKL. The CDR3 runs 20 residues. CDR3: CASSRSSARGPRGSNQPQHF. The CDR3 DNA reads as TGCGCCAGCAGCCGAAGCTCGGCCAGGGGCCCCAGGGGAAGCAATCAGCCCCAGCATTTT.

The V gene is TRBV29-1, the J gene TRBJ1-2, with D maybe TRBD1 (6 bases). CDR3 size: 11 residues. Per the germline V gene, CDR1 is SQVTM and CDR2 is ANQGSEA. Trimming pared 4 bases from V and 8 bases from J, leaving 11 bases between. The CDR3 bases are TGCAGCGTTGGGGGGGCGGGAGGCTACACCTTC. As protein: CSVGGAGGYTF.

The chain carries TRBV18 and TRBJ2-7; D could derive from TRBD1 or TRBD2 (6 bases each). The CDR3 is made up of 12 amino acids. Trimming stripped 4 bases from V and 6 bases from J, with 10 bases between. The germline V gene has CDR1 KGHSH and CDR2 LQKENI. The CDR3: CASSQQGGEQYF. The CDR3 coding sequence is TGTGCCAGCTCACAACAGGGAGGCGAGCAGTACTTC.

The chain is built from TRBV27 and TRBJ2-7; maybe TRBD1 (6 bases). The germline CDR1 and CDR2 sequences are MNHEY and SMNVEV (reference sequence). Trimming pared 7 bases from V and 4 bases from J, leaving 14 bases between. The CDR3 contains 13 residues. CDR3 DNA: TGTGCCAGCAATCCCGGCAGGGGATACGAGCAGTACTTC. Its translation: CASNPGRGYEQYF.

This clone has more than one count but fewer than ten. This rearrangement joins TRBV19 to TRBJ2-6; TRBD1 agrees at 8 bases. The germline CDR1 and CDR2 sequences are LNHDA and SQIVND (reference sequence). J lost 4 bases, V lost 5 bases, and 4 bases had no gene match. This CDR3 contains 15 residues. The DNA for the CDR3 is TGTGCCAGTAGTGACAGGGGTGACGGGGCCAACGTCCTGACTTTC. Translation: CASSDRGDGANVLTF. Looking up the rest from reference TRBV19 and TRBJ2-6 gives the full variable domain: DGGITQSPKYLFRKEGQNVTLSCEQNLNHDAMYWYRQDPGQGLRLIYYSQIVNDFQKGDIAEGYSVSREKKESFPLTVTSAQKNPTAFYLCASSDRGDGANVLTFGAGSRLTVL.

The rearrangement uses TRBV7-2 and TRBJ2-3; D might be TRBD1 or TRBD2, each matching 5 bases. Germline CDR1 SGHTA, CDR2 FQGNSA. The CDR3 has 15 amino acids. With 7 bases removed from V and 4 bases from J, the gap between germline ends came to 18 bases. The CDR3 sequence is CASTRSAGGPDTQYF. The CDR3 DNA sequence: TGTGCCAGCACCCGTAGCGCTGGGGGTCCAGATACGCAGTATTTT.

The rearrangement joins TRBV19 to TRBJ1-2; D uncertain. This CDR3 region has 13 residues. Trimming took off 6 bases at V and 4 bases at J, with 12 bases between the two ends. From germline, CDR1 is LNHDA and CDR2 SQIVND (reference sequence). CDR3 sequence reads: CASSTTGPYGYTF. In DNA form, the CDR3 reads TGTGCCAGTAGCACGACTGGGCCCTATGGCTACACCTTC.

J is TRBJ1-3 and V is TRBV27, with D perhaps matching TRBD1 (5 bases). Germline CDR1 MNHEY, CDR2 SMNVEV (reference sequence). The length of the CDR3 is 13 residues. Trimming stripped 9 bases from V and 4 bases from J, with 13 bases between. The CDR3 nucleotides are TGTGCCAGGACAACCGGGGCCGGAAACACCATATATTTT. This encodes CARTTGAGNTIYF.

This clone showed up just a few times. The rearrangement links TRBV5-4 to TRBJ2-4; TRBD1 matches 9 bases. The trim removed 2 bases at V and 8 bases at J, leaving 5 bases unmatched. The CDR3 length is 14 residues. The germline V gene encodes CDR1 SGHNT and CDR2 YYREEE (reference sequence). DNA for the CDR3: TGTGCCAGCAGCTTCCGGGACAGGGAGGACATTCAGTACTTC. Residues: CASSFRDREDIQYF.

The chain is built from TRBV29-1 and TRBJ1-1, with 7 bases lining up with TRBD1. This CDR3 is 14 amino acids long. V trimming: 5 bases; J trimming: 0 bases; junction bases outside the gene matches: 6. Germline V gives CDR1 SQVTM, CDR2 ANQGSEA. The CDR3 DNA is TGCAGCGTTAAATGGGACAGAATGAACACTGAAGCTTTCTTT. Translating it yields CSVKWDRMNTEAFF.

The CDR3 DNA reads as TGCGCCAGCAGCCAAGATTGGCTTGGTGGAAGGACAGGGCACGGCTACACCTTC. It codes for CASSQDWLGGRTGHGYTF. The chain carries TRBV4-1 and TRBJ1-2, with 8 bases aligning to TRBD1. The CDR3 totals 18 residues. V shed 0 bases, J shed 8 bases, and the junction held 17 bases outside the gene matches. The germline V gene encodes CDR1 MGHRA and CDR2 YSYEKL.